This T cell receptor beta chain emerged from a study of cytomegalovirus exposure and HLA in healthy donors. Regarding the study as a whole: A later analysis linked a missense DCLRE1C variant to TCR beta V- and J-gene trimming. The productive fraction for most TCR beta V segments was about 90% or about 30% in an earlier analysis.

Healthy bone marrow donors made up the donor group. Germline lookup yields CDR1 SEHNR and CDR2 FQNEAQ (reference sequence). This CDR3 has 13 residues. V was trimmed by 5 bases and J by 4 bases, leaving 11 bases between them. With respect to this clone: Its antigen remains unknown.

It was with 60 Vbeta and 13 Jbeta primers that the PCR ran. Repertoires were generated with immunoSEQ multiplex PCR, while TCRdb's copy carries only in-frame clones and drops some. The sample lists 60,000 to 75,000 clones, approximately 92% occurring once. The rearrangement uses TRBV7-9 and TRBJ1-2; no clear D gene. This clonotype was obtained from a woman in her thirties in good health and CMV-seropositive. The sequenced sample was PBMCs. CDR3 in DNA: TGTGCCAGCAGCGGAGGCGCGTCCTATGGCTACACCTTC. Protein: CASSGGASYGYTF.